Sequencing of this TCR beta chain was carried out in a study of blood T cell repertoires in COVID-19. Overall study context: The United States, Italy and Spain provided the acute and convalescent COVID-19 samples. PBMCs, B-cell-depleted T cells, or T cells were the source of the cDNA or gDNA that made up the material.

This CDR3 comprises 11 residues. The V gene lost 8 bases and the J gene lost 5 bases, with 9 bases spanning the gap. Using immunoSEQ multiplex PCR, the repertoire was profiled, and TCRdb retains in-frame clones only, with some absent. The sample holds around 80,000 clones, approximately 85% seen once. The sequence was obtained from a man aged 50-59 years with COVID-19, enrolled during active disease. Material for sequencing was peripheral blood. V usage is TRBV12-3 or TRBV12-4 and J usage is TRBJ1-1; D might be TRBD1 (6 bases). The CDR3 reads CASGQSTEAFF. The CDR3 region has the DNA TGTGCCAGCGGACAGTCTACTGAAGCTTTCTTT.